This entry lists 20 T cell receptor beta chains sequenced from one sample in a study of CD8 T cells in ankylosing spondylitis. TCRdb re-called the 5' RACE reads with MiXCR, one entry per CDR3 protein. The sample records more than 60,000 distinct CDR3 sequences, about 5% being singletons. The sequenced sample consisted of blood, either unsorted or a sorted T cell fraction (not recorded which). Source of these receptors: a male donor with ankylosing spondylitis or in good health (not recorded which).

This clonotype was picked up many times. The CDR3 is CAIGDSVLGYRAFF. DNA of the CDR3: TGTGCCATCGGGGACAGCGTGCTAGGTTATCGGGCTTTCTTT. This chain links TRBV10-3 with TRBJ1-1, with 7 bases identical to TRBD1. Germline V gene lookup returns CDR1 ENHRY and CDR2 SYGVKD. The CDR3 spans 14 residues. V was clipped by 8 bases and J by 11 bases; unmatched bases: 17.

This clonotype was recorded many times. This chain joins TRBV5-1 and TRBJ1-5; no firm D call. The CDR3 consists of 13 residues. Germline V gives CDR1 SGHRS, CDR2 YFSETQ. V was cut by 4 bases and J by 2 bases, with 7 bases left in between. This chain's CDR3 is CASSPQGNQPQHF. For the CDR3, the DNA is TGCGCCAGCAGCCCGCAGGGCAATCAGCCCCAGCATTTT.

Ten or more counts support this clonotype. The CDR3 reads CASSLAFGLEAFF. CDR3 DNA: TGCGCCAGCAGCTTGGCATTCGGGTTAGAAGCTTTCTTT. The chain links TRBV5-1 to TRBJ1-1; no reliable D call. The V and J ends lost 0 bases and 8 bases respectively, with 11 bases between them. Germline values: CDR1 SGHRS, CDR2 YFSETQ. The CDR3 runs to 13 residues.

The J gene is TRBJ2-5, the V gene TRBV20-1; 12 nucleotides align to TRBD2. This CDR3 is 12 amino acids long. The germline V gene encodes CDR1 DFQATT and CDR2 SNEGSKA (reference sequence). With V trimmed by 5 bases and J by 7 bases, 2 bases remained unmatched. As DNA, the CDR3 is TGCAGTGCTCAGGGACTAGCGGGGACCCAGTACTTC. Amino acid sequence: CSAQGLAGTQYF.

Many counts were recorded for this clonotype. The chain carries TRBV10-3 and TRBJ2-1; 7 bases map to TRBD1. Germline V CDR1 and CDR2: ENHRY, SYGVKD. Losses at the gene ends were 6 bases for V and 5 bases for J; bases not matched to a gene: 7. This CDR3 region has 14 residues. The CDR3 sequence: CAISTTGKDNEQFF. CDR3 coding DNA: TGTGCCATCAGCACGACAGGGAAAGACAATGAGCAGTTCTTC.

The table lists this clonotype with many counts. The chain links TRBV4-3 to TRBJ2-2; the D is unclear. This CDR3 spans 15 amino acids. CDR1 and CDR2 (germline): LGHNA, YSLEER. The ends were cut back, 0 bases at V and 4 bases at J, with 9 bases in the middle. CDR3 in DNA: TGCGCCAGCAGCCAAGAAGGCGGATCCACCGGGGAGCTGTTTTTT. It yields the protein CASSQEGGSTGELFF.

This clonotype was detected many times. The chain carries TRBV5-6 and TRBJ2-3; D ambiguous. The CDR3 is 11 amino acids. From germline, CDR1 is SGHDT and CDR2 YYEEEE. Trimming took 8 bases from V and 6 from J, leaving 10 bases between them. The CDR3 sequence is CASARTDTQYF. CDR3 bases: TGTGCCAGTGCCCGGACCGATACGCAGTATTTT.

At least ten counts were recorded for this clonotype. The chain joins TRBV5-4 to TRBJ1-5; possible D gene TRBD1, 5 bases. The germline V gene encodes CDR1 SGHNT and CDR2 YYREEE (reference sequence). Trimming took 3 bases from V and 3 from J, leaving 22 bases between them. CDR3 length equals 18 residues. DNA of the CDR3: TGTGCCAGCAGCTATCAGGCTATAAGGGGCGCCTACAATCAGCCCCAGCATTTT. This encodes CASSYQAIRGAYNQPQHF. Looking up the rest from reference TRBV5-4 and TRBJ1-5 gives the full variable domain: ETGVTQSPTHLIKTRGQQVTLRCSSQSGHNTVSWYQQALGQGPQFIFQYYREEENGRGNFPPRFSGLQFPNYSSELNVNALELDDSALYLCASSYQAIRGAYNQPQHFGDGTRLSIL.

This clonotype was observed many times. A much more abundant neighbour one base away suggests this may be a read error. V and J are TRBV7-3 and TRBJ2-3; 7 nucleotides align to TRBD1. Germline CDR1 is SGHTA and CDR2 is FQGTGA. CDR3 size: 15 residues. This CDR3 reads CATSLAQGVEDTQYF. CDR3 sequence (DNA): TGTGCCACCAGCTTAGCTCAGGGGGTAGAAGATACGCAGTATTTT.

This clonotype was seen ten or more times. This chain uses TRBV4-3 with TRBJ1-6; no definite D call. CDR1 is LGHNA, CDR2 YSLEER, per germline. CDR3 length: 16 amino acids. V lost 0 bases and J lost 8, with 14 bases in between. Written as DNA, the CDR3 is TGCGCCAGCAGCCAAGACCGGGCCCCCGGGGATTCACCCCTCCACTTT. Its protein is CASSQDRAPGDSPLHF.

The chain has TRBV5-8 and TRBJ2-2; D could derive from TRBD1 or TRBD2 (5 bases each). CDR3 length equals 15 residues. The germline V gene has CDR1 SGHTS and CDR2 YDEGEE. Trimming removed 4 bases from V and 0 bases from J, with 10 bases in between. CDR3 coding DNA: TGTGCCAGCAGCCCACGGGACGCGAACACCGGGGAGCTGTTTTTT. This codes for CASSPRDANTGELFF.

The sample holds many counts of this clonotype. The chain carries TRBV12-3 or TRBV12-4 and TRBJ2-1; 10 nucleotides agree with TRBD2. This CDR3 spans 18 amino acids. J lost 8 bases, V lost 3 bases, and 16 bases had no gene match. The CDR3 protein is CASSFKIASGGRGHEQFF. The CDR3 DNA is TGTGCCAGCAGTTTTAAAATTGCTAGCGGGGGCCGGGGGCATGAGCAGTTCTTC.

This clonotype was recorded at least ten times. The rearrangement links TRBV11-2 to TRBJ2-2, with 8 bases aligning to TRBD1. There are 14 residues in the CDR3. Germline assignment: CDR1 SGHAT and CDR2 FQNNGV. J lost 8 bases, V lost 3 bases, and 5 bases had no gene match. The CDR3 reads CASSFTGQGGELFF. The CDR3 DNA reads TGTGCCAGCAGCTTTACAGGACAGGGTGGGGAGCTGTTTTTT.

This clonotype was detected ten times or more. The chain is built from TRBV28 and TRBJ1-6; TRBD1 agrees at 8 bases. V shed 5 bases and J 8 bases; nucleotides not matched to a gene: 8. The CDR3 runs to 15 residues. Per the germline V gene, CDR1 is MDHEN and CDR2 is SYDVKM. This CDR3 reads CASSRLDRDYSPLHF. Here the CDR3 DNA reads TGTGCCAGCAGTCGCCTGGACAGGGACTATTCACCCCTCCACTTT. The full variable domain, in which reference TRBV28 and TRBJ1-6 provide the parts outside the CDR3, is DVKVTQSSRYLVKRTGEKVFLECVQDMDHENMFWYRQDPGLGLRLIYFSYDVKMKEKGDIPEGYSVSREKKERFSLILESASTNQTSMYLCASSRLDRDYSPLHFGNGTRLTVT.

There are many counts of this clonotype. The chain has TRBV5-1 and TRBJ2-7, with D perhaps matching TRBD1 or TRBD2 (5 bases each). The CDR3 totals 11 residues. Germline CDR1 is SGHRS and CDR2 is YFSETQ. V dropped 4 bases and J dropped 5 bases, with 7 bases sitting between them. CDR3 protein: CASSGTNEQYF. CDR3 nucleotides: TGCGCCAGCAGCGGGACGAACGAGCAGTACTTC.

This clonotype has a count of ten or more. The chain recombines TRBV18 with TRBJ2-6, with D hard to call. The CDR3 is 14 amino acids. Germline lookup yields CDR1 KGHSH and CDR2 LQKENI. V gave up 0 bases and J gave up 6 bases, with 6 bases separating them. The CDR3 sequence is CASSPPTSANVLTF. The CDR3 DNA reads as TGTGCCAGCTCACCACCGACGTCGGCCAACGTCCTGACTTTC.

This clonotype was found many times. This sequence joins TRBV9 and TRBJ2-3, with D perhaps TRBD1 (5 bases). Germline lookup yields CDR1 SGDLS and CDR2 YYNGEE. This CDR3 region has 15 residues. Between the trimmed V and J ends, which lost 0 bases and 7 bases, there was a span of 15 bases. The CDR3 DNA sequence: TGTGCCAGCAGCGTAGAGGGGTATAAAACGAATACGCAGTATTTT. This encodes CASSVEGYKTNTQYF.

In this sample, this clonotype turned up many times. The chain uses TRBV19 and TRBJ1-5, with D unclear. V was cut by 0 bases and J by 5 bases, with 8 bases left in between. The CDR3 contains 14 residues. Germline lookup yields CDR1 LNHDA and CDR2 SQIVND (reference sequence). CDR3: CASSIEEGYQPQHF. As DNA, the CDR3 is TGTGCCAGTAGTATAGAAGAAGGGTATCAGCCCCAGCATTTT.

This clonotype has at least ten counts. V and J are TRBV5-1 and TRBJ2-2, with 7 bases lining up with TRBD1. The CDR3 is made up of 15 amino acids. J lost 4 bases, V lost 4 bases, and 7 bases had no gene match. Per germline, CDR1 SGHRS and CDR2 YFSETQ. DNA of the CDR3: TGCGCCAGCAGCAAAGACAGGGCGGCCACCGGGGAGCTGTTTTTT. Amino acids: CASSKDRAATGELFF.

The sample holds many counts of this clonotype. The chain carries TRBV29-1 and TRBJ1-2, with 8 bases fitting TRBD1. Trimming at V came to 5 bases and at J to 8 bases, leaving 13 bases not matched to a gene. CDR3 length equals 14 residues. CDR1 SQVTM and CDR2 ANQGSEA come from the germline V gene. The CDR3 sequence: CSVYSGGAPGGYTF. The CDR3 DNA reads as TGCAGCGTTTACTCAGGGGGCGCCCCGGGCGGCTACACCTTC.